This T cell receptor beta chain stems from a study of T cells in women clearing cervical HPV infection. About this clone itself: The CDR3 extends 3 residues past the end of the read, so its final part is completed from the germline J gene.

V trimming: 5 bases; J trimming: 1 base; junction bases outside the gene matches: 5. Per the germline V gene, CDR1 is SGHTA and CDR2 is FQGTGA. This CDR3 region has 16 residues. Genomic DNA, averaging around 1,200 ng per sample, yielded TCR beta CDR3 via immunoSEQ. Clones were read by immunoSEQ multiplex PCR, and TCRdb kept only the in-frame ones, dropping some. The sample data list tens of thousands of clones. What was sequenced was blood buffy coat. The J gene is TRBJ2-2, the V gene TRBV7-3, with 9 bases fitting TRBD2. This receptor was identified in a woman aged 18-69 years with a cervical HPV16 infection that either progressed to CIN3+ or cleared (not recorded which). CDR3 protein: CASSRPTSGNTGELFF. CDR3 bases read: TGTGCCAGCAGCCGTCCGACTAGCGGGAACACCGGGGAG.